A selection of T cell receptor beta chains follows, all from one sample in a study of early T cells in non-severe SARS-CoV-2 infection. TCRdb re-derived calls from the 5' RACE reads in MiXCR, one entry per CDR3 protein. This table has some 80,000 distinct CDR3 sequences, about 12% appearing once. The source material was whole blood, sampled at baseline. The origin of the receptors is an adult who was a healthcare worker with PCR-confirmed SARS-CoV-2 infection or an uninfected control (not recorded which). The donor label of this sample is uncertain. CDR3s include the opening cysteine and the closing phenylalanine or tryptophan. D genes are given only for firm matches. A row's size may be missing; if present it is once, few, many or a size class.

>TRBV11-2|NA|16|NA|TRBJ2-1
TGTGCCAGCAGCTTAGATTTCCAGGGAACCTACAATGAGCAGTTCTTC
CASSLDFQGTYNEQFF
>TRBV5-5|NA|14|NA|TRBJ1-2
TGTGCCAGCAGCTTGTTGACAGCCAGCTATGGCTACACCTTC
CASSLLTASYGYTF
>TRBV7-3|many|16|TRBD2|TRBJ2-2
TGTGCCAGCAGCTTATTCGCGGGAGGGAACACCGGGGAGCTGTTTTTT
CASSLFAGGNTGELFF
>TRBV20-1|many|11|NA|TRBJ2-2
TGCAGTGCTAGGGGCACCGGGGAGCTGTTTTTT
CSARGTGELFF
>TRBV13|few|13|NA|TRBJ2-7
TGTGCCAGCAGCTTGGGCAGGAGAGGCGAGCAGTACTTC
CASSLGRRGEQYF
>TRBV20-1|few|12|NA|TRBJ2-7
TGCAGTGCTAGTCCAAACCAGTACGAGCAGTACTTC
CSASPNQYEQYF
>TRBV2|many|15|NA|TRBJ2-1
TGTGCCAGCAGTGAGTCATTCGGGACTGACAATGAGCAGTTCTTC
CASSESFGTDNEQFF
>TRBV7-2|NA|12|TRBD1|TRBJ2-7
TGTGCCAGCAGCCCAGGACAGGTCGAGCAGTACTTC
CASSPGQVEQYF
>TRBV12-3/TRBV12-4|few|13|NA|TRBJ2-1
TGTGCCAGCAGGACTCTCGGTAGCAATGAGCAGTTCTTC
CASRTLGSNEQFF
>TRBV7-2|once|12|TRBD1|TRBJ1-2
TGTGCCAGCAGCTCGGACAGGGGACGCTACACCTTC
CASSSDRGRYTF
>TRBV7-2|NA|13|TRBD1|TRBJ1-2
TGTGCCAGCAGCCGTGGACAGGGATATGGCTACACCTTC
CASSRGQGYGYTF
>TRBV10-3|few|15|TRBD2|TRBJ2-7
TGTGCCATCAGCCCCAGCGGGAGTAGTTTCTACGAGCAGTACTTC
CAISPSGSSFYEQYF
>TRBV20-1|many|12|NA|TRBJ2-3
TGCAGTGCCGCAGGGGGCACAGATACGCAGTATTTT
CSAAGGTDTQYF
>TRBV20-1|many|12|NA|TRBJ2-3
TGCAGTGCTGTCCCGGGCGTGGATACGCAGTATTTT
CSAVPGVDTQYF
>TRBV19|many|14|NA|TRBJ2-4
TGTGCCAGTAGGCTCGAAGGGGCCAAAAACATTCAGTACTTC
CASRLEGAKNIQYF
>TRBV6-1|many|13|NA|TRBJ2-1
TGTGCCAGCAGTCCCACTCAGAGGGAGGAGAAGTTCTTC
CASSPTQREEKFF
>TRBV5-4|many|16|NA|TRBJ1-6
TGTGCCAGCAGCTTGGCTGGGCGCTCCTATAATTCACCCCTCCACTTT
CASSLAGRSYNSPLHF
>TRBV5-4|few|14|TRBD1|TRBJ2-3
TGTGCCAGCAGCTCACAGGGGGGCTTAGATACGCAGTATTTT
CASSSQGGLDTQYF
>TRBV11-3|few|16|TRBD2|TRBJ2-1
TGTGCCAGCAGCTTAGGGGTAGCGGGTTCCTACAATGAGCAGTTCTTC
CASSLGVAGSYNEQFF
>TRBV24-1|few|16|TRBD1|TRBJ2-3
TGTGCCACCAGTGATCCCCGGACAGGTACCACAGATACGCAGTATTTT
CATSDPRTGTTDTQYF
>TRBV5-1|few|13|NA|TRBJ2-3
TGCGCCAGCAGCTTGGAGGGTTCGGATACGCAGTATTTT
CASSLEGSDTQYF
>TRBV7-9|few|15|NA|TRBJ1-5
TGTGCCAGCAGCCCTACAGGGATAAGCAATCAGCCCCAGCATTTT
CASSPTGISNQPQHF
>TRBV30|few|14|NA|TRBJ2-6
TGTGCCTGGAGTCGAGACTCTGGGGCCAACGTCCTGACTTTC
CAWSRDSGANVLTF
>TRBV6-5|few|15|TRBD2|TRBJ2-7
TGTGCCAGCAGTTATGCTAGCGGGGGTTCCTACGAGCAGTACTTC
CASSYASGGSYEQYF
>TRBV7-9|NA|16|NA|TRBJ2-7
TGTGCCAGCAGCTCCGCCGGAGGATTCAGCTCCTACGAGCAGTACTTC
CASSSAGGFSSYEQYF
>TRBV5-8|few|14|TRBD1|TRBJ1-2
TGTGCCAGCAGCTACAGGGGGTATAACTATGGCTACACCTTC
CASSYRGYNYGYTF
>TRBV12-3/TRBV12-4|few|11|NA|TRBJ2-7
TGTGCCAGCAGTTTTCGGGGCGAGCAGTACTTC
CASSFRGEQYF
>TRBV12-3/TRBV12-4|few|14|NA|TRBJ2-3
TGTGCCAGCAGTTCGAACTATCGGGGAGATACGCAGTATTTT
CASSSNYRGDTQYF
>TRBV12-3/TRBV12-4|many|14|TRBD2|TRBJ2-7
TGTGCCAGCAGTTTACGGGAGGGGTTGGGCGAGCAGTACTTC
CASSLREGLGEQYF
>TRBV6-2/TRBV6-3|few|15|TRBD1|TRBJ1-1
TGTGCCAGCAGCGGTGCCGGGACAGGGGTAACTGAAGCTTTCTTT
CASSGAGTGVTEAFF
>TRBV4-3|few|14|NA|TRBJ2-5
TGCGCCAGCAGCCAACAGGTTCTTGAAGAGACCCAGTACTTC
CASSQQVLEETQYF
>TRBV6-2/TRBV6-3|few|15|TRBD1|TRBJ1-2
TGTGCCAGCAGTTCGACAGGGGACGCGATAGGTGGCTACACCTTC
CASSSTGDAIGGYTF
>TRBV20-1|NA|14|NA|TRBJ2-3
TGCAGTGCTACGCGGGGCCGTAGCACAGATACGCAGTATTTT
CSATRGRSTDTQYF
>TRBV10-1|NA|15|NA|TRBJ2-1
TGCGCCAGCAACGTGGGGGGAGGCGGATCCAATGAGCAGTTCTTC
CASNVGGGGSNEQFF
>TRBV2|many|14|TRBD2|TRBJ2-5
TGTGCCAGCGGGGGTAGCGGGGGCCCAGAGACCCAGTACTTC
CASGGSGGPETQYF
>TRBV27|few|17|TRBD1|TRBJ2-2
TGTGCCAGCAGTTTAAGGGGGCGGCAGGCGAACACCGGGGAGCTGTTTTTT
CASSLRGRQANTGELFF